This entry lists 30 T cell receptor beta chains sequenced from one sample in a study of early T cells in non-severe SARS-CoV-2 infection. In TCRdb, the 5' RACE reads were re-called with MiXCR into one record per CDR3 protein. This table holds under 75,000 distinct CDR3 sequences, less than 15% found once. Sequencing input: whole blood. These receptor sequences come from an adult who was a healthcare worker with PCR-confirmed SARS-CoV-2 infection or an uninfected control (not recorded which).

This clonotype was detected ten times or more. The chain couples TRBV5-1 to TRBJ1-1, with D perhaps matching TRBD1 (6 bases). Trimming stripped 7 bases from V and 5 bases from J, with 15 bases between. The germline gives CDR1 SGHRS, CDR2 YFSETQ. CDR3 length: 13 residues. CDR3 loop: CASRPGAETEAFF. The CDR3 DNA reads TGCGCCAGCCGACCGGGGGCGGAAACTGAAGCTTTCTTT.

This chain uses TRBV12-3 or TRBV12-4 with TRBJ1-1; 7 bases match TRBD1. J lost 10 bases, V lost 6 bases, and 8 bases had no gene match. The CDR3 sequence is 12 residues long. CDR3 region: CASSQLQGTAFF. CDR3 nucleotide sequence: TGTGCCAGCAGCCAACTACAGGGGACAGCTTTCTTT.

This clonotype showed up just a few times. This rearrangement joins TRBV28 to TRBJ2-7; perhaps TRBD2 as D (6 bases). CDR1 is MDHEN and CDR2 is SYDVKM in the germline V gene. This CDR3 comprises 14 residues. V lost 8 bases, J lost 2 bases, and 16 bases lay in between. CDR3 in DNA: TGTGCCAGCTACCGACGCGGGGCAGCCTACGAGCAGTACTTC. Encoded protein: CASYRRGAAYEQYF.

The chain has TRBV10-2 and TRBJ1-3, with D maybe TRBD1 (5 bases). The V gene lost 4 bases and the J gene lost 0 bases, with 10 bases spanning the gap. The CDR3 has 15 amino acids. Per the germline V gene, CDR1 is WSHSY and CDR2 is SAAADI. Here the CDR3 reads CASSGYRHSGNTIYF. The CDR3, as DNA: TGCGCCAGCAGTGGGTACAGGCACTCTGGAAACACCATATATTTT.

The genes are TRBV20-1 and TRBJ2-1, with 9 bases aligning to TRBD2. Germline V CDR1 and CDR2: DFQATT, SNEGSKA (reference sequence). CDR3 length: 17 amino acids. V lost 0 bases to trimming and J lost 0 bases; unmatched junction nucleotides: 6. CDR3: CSARDLGSGSSYNEQFF. The CDR3 DNA reads TGCAGTGCTAGAGATTTGGGTAGCGGGAGCTCCTACAATGAGCAGTTCTTC.

Ten or more counts support this clonotype. V gene TRBV10-2 combines with J gene TRBJ2-5; D may be TRBD1 (6 bases). Per germline, CDR1 WSHSY and CDR2 SAAADI. The V gene lost 7 bases and the J gene lost 10 bases, with 22 bases spanning the gap. The length of the CDR3 is 14 residues. The CDR3 is CASNRVGAPPDQYF. Written as DNA, the CDR3 is TGCGCCAGCAACAGGGTAGGGGCCCCACCTGACCAGTACTTC.

The chain joins TRBV5-5 to TRBJ2-1; D unclear. Germline V gene sequence: CDR1 SGHKS, CDR2 YYEKEE (reference sequence). CDR3 size: 15 residues. Trimming removed 0 bases at V and 0 bases at J, with 7 bases between. The CDR3 DNA reads TGTGCCAGCAGCTTGGAGCCGAGCTCCTACAATGAGCAGTTCTTC. Its translation: CASSLEPSSYNEQFF.

This clonotype was counted at least ten times. CDR3 sequence (DNA): TGTGCCAGCAGCCCAGCAAGTCCAACAGGGGAGTTGTACGAGCAGTACTTC. This codes for CASSPASPTGELYEQYF. This chain links TRBV28 with TRBJ2-7; 7 bases align to TRBD1. V trimming: 6 bases; J trimming: 4 bases; junction bases outside the gene matches: 18. Germline lookup yields CDR1 MDHEN and CDR2 SYDVKM. The CDR3 has 17 residues.

A few counts support this clonotype. The gene calls are TRBV5-4 and TRBJ2-5; D is tentatively TRBD1 or TRBD2 (5 bases each). CDR1 and CDR2 from the germline V gene are SGHNT and YYREEE (reference sequence). Trimming left V 0 bases short and J 5 bases short, with 14 bases between. This CDR3 region has 15 residues. The CDR3 reads CASSLGDDPKETQYF. CDR3 DNA: TGTGCCAGCAGCTTGGGGGACGACCCTAAGGAGACCCAGTACTTC.

This clonotype was observed many times. The chain combines TRBV4-1 with TRBJ2-7, with a tentative D call TRBD2 (7 bases). The germline V and J ends were trimmed by 4 bases and 3 bases, with 22 bases remaining between them. This CDR3 spans 17 amino acids. CDR1 is MGHRA, CDR2 YSYEKL, per germline. The CDR3: CASSPGPAGARIYEQYF. CDR3 DNA sequence: TGCGCCAGCAGCCCTGGCCCCGCGGGGGCCCGCATCTACGAGCAGTACTTC.

This clonotype was recorded at least ten times. This chain joins TRBV2 and TRBJ2-5; 9 bases align to TRBD1. J lost 5 bases, V lost 6 bases, and 7 bases had no gene match. Germline CDR1 SNHLY, CDR2 FYNNEI. The CDR3 is 14 residues long. CDR3 region: CASRRGQGLETQYF. CDR3 bases: TGTGCCAGCAGGAGGGGACAGGGTTTGGAGACCCAGTACTTC.

This clonotype has at least ten counts. CDR3: CASSLARGGGNSPLHF. The CDR3 nucleotides are TGTGCCAGCAGCTTAGCGCGAGGGGGTGGTAATTCACCCCTCCACTTT. The chain combines TRBV7-6 with TRBJ1-6, with D maybe TRBD1 (6 bases). This CDR3 is 16 amino acids long. Germline-derived CDR1 and CDR2 are SGHVS and FNYEAQ. The V end was cut by 0 bases, the J end by 6 bases, with 12 bases between. The variable domain in full, with the rest retrieved from reference TRBV7-6 and TRBJ1-6, is GAGVSQSPRYKVTKRGQDVALRCDPISGHVSLYWYRQALGQGPEFLTYFNYEAQQDKSGLPNDRFSAERPEGSISTLTIQRTEQRDSAMYRCASSLARGGGNSPLHFGNGTRLTVT.

The V call is TRBV29-1, the J call TRBJ2-3, with 8 bases lining up with TRBD2. This CDR3 comprises 14 residues. V gave up 8 bases and J gave up 3 bases; unmatched junction bases: 10. Looked up from germline, CDR1 is SQVTM and CDR2 is ANQGSEA. Here the CDR3 DNA reads TGCAGCACCTCAGCGGGAGTGGGAACAGATACGCAGTATTTT. It yields the protein CSTSAGVGTDTQYF.

This clonotype was counted at least ten times. The rearrangement joins TRBV29-1 to TRBJ2-1; D ambiguous. CDR1 is SQVTM and CDR2 is ANQGSEA in the germline V gene. The CDR3 has 8 amino acids. CDR3: CTTNEQFF. The CDR3 coding sequence is TGCACCACCAATGAGCAGTTCTTC.

In regard to this clonotype: A much larger clone differs by one base, so this may be a read error. This chain uses TRBV5-1 with TRBJ2-3, with D possibly matching TRBD2 (6 bases). There are 17 residues in the CDR3. The germline gives CDR1 SGHRS, CDR2 YFSETQ. The CDR3 nucleotides read TGCGCCAGCAGCTCAGCCGGGACTCCCGTCGTCACAGATACGCAGAATTTT. Its translation is CASSSAGTPVVTDTQNF.

J is TRBJ1-2 and V is TRBV28; 8 nucleotides agree with TRBD1. V lost 5 bases and J lost 5; bases outside the gene matches: 10. Per germline, CDR1 MDHEN and CDR2 SYDVKM. This CDR3 comprises 15 residues. CDR3: CASSRPDRGGYGYTF. The CDR3 DNA is TGTGCCAGCAGTCGTCCAGACAGGGGAGGTTATGGCTACACCTTC.

This clonotype was detected a few times. The V and J genes are TRBV28 and TRBJ2-1; 7 nucleotides align to TRBD1. Germline trimming cut 6 bases from V and 4 bases from J; bases unmatched to any gene: 9. Germline V gene data show CDR1 as MDHEN and CDR2 as SYDVKM. CDR3 length: 15 amino acids. The CDR3 DNA reads TGTGCCAGCAGGTCCGGGACAGCATATTACAATGAGCAGTTCTTC. Its translation is CASRSGTAYYNEQFF.

The chain has TRBV9 and TRBJ2-7, with D perhaps matching TRBD2 (5 bases). Germline loops: CDR1 SGDLS, CDR2 YYNGEE. V gave up 1 base and J gave up 7 bases, with 12 bases separating them. This CDR3 is 13 amino acids long. The CDR3 region is CASSVRGLGEQYF. CDR3 DNA: TGTGCCAGCAGCGTACGAGGGCTGGGGGAGCAGTACTTC.

This clonotype appeared many times. The chain has TRBV3-1 and TRBJ2-1, with D possibly being TRBD2 (6 bases). Looked up from germline, CDR1 is LGHDT and CDR2 is YNNKEL (reference sequence). This CDR3 is built from 14 residues. V shed 4 bases and J shed 8 bases, with 15 bases lying between them. CDR3 sequence: CASSPGPPGDEQFF. Written as DNA, the CDR3 is TGTGCCAGCAGCCCGGGCCCACCGGGGGATGAGCAGTTCTTC.

A word on this clonotype: Possible read error: a much larger clone is one base away. This rearrangement joins TRBV28 to TRBJ2-7, with 8 nucleotides matching TRBD2. CDR3 length: 20 amino acids. Germline CDR1 and CDR2: MDHEN and SYDVKM. CDR3 in DNA: TGTGCCAGCAGTGGAGTACAGGGCGGGATAGCGGGAAGTCTAGCCTACGGGCAGTACTTC. Protein sequence: CASSGVQGGIAGSLAYGQYF.

This clonotype was counted a few times. J is TRBJ2-1 and V is TRBV29-1, with TRBD2 matching 8 bases. Germline CDR1 reads SQVTM; CDR2 reads ANQGSEA. The CDR3 contains 12 residues. The CDR3 here is CTSVSGTNEQFF. The CDR3 DNA follows: TGCACCAGTGTTAGCGGGACGAATGAGCAGTTCTTC.

The chain is built from TRBV29-1 and TRBJ2-2, with D perhaps given as TRBD1 or TRBD2 (5 bases each). The germline gives CDR1 SQVTM, CDR2 ANQGSEA. The CDR3 is 13 residues long. V lost 8 bases, J lost 3 bases, and 13 bases lay in between. The CDR3 coding sequence is TGCAGCACACTATGGGGGTACACCGGGGAGCTGTTTTTT. Translation gives CSTLWGYTGELFF.

The chain is built from TRBV28 and TRBJ1-2; tentatively, D is TRBD1 (5 bases). Germline V gene data show CDR1 as MDHEN and CDR2 as SYDVKM. The CDR3 sequence is 14 residues long. Trimming removed 2 bases from V and 4 bases from J, with 11 bases in between. The CDR3 here is CASSLSDRIYGYTF. CDR3 in DNA: TGTGCCAGCAGTTTAAGTGACAGAATCTATGGCTACACCTTC.

This rearrangement joins TRBV7-8 to TRBJ2-1; TRBD1 agrees at 9 bases. Germline values: CDR1 SGHVS, CDR2 FQNEAQ. With 7 bases clipped from V and 7 bases from J, the junction kept 20 bases outside the gene matches. The CDR3 has 18 amino acids. This chain's CDR3 is CASMLRDREFLGANEQFF. The CDR3 DNA sequence: TGTGCCAGCATGCTTCGGGACAGGGAGTTTCTTGGTGCAAATGAGCAGTTCTTC.

This clonotype was observed a few times. Here the CDR3 reads CASSILLNEQFF. CDR3 sequence (DNA): TGTGCCAGCAGCATCCTGTTGAATGAGCAGTTCTTC. V gene TRBV7-8 combines with J gene TRBJ2-1; D not resolved. The CDR3 sequence is 12 residues long. Germline V gives CDR1 SGHVS, CDR2 FQNEAQ. Deletions cut 5 bases from V and 7 bases from J, with 9 bases between.

This sequence joins TRBV28 and TRBJ2-5; no clear D. The CDR3 totals 11 residues. CDR1 MDHEN and CDR2 SYDVKM come from the germline V gene. Trimming removed 8 bases from V and 8 bases from J, with 12 bases in between. CDR3 residues: CASWRWNTQYF. In DNA, the CDR3 is TGTGCCAGCTGGCGGTGGAACACCCAGTACTTC.

In this sample, this clonotype turned up many times. The chain employs TRBV5-1 and TRBJ2-2, with 10 bases fitting TRBD2. V lost 6 bases and J lost 5; bases outside the gene matches: 7. Germline-derived CDR1 and CDR2 are SGHRS and YFSETQ. The CDR3 length is 15 residues. The CDR3 coding sequence is TGCGCCAGCAATCTAGCGGGAGCCGGGACCGGGGAGCTGTTTTTT. This codes for CASNLAGAGTGELFF.

This clonotype was seen at least ten times. V usage is TRBV5-1 and J usage is TRBJ1-1; D not resolved. Trimming removed 3 bases from V and 1 base from J, with 7 bases in between. The germline V gene has CDR1 SGHRS and CDR2 YFSETQ. The CDR3 is 13 amino acids. The CDR3 protein is CASSSPGNTEAFF. The CDR3 DNA reads as TGCGCCAGCAGCTCCCCAGGGAACACTGAAGCTTTCTTT. Complete variable domain (other parts from reference TRBV5-1 and TRBJ1-1): KAGVTQTPRYLIKTRGQQVTLSCSPISGHRSVSWYQQTPGQGLQFLFEYFSETQRNKGNFPGRFSGRQFSNSRSEMNVSTLELGDSALYLCASSSPGNTEAFFGQGTRLTVV.

The table lists this clonotype with many counts. The gene calls are TRBV7-2 and TRBJ1-2; D possibly corresponds to TRBD1 (5 bases). V dropped 1 base and J dropped 4 bases, with 16 bases sitting between them. The CDR3 runs to 16 residues. The V gene's germline CDR1 is SGHTA and CDR2 FQGNSA. The CDR3 sequence: CASSLVFGAQGYGYTF. The CDR3 DNA reads as TGTGCCAGCAGCTTAGTGTTTGGGGCGCAGGGCTATGGCTACACCTTC.

This sequence joins TRBV28 and TRBJ1-2; D is perhaps TRBD1 (6 bases). CDR3 length equals 15 residues. Trimming removed 2 bases at V and 3 bases at J, with 13 bases between. Per the germline V gene, CDR1 is MDHEN and CDR2 is SYDVKM. This chain's CDR3 is CASSLGGVEDYGYTF. Here the CDR3 DNA reads TGTGCCAGCAGTTTAGGGGGCGTCGAGGACTATGGCTACACCTTC.